Following are 16 T cell receptor beta chains from one sample sequenced in a study of blood T cell repertoires in COVID-19. Assay used: immunoSEQ multiplex PCR; TCRdb lists only in-frame clones, some missing. The table records around 300,000 clones, about 90% of them present only once. The specimen was PBMCs or T cells enriched from blood (not recorded which). All receptors derive from a woman aged 18 to 35 with acute COVID-19.

The chain employs TRBV5-1 and TRBJ2-7; 7 bases map to TRBD1. The germline gives CDR1 SGHRS, CDR2 YFSETQ. Trimming cost V 1 base and J 5 bases; bases outside gene matches: 9. This CDR3 comprises 15 residues. This CDR3 reads CASSLLWDSPNEQYF. The CDR3 bases are TGCGCCAGCAGCTTGTTGTGGGACAGTCCGAACGAGCAGTACTTC. The full variable domain, rest sourced from reference TRBV5-1 and TRBJ2-7, is KAGVTQTPRYLIKTRGQQVTLSCSPISGHRSVSWYQQTPGQGLQFLFEYFSETQRNKGNFPGRFSGRQFSNSRSEMNVSTLELGDSALYLCASSLLWDSPNEQYFGPGTRLTVT.

V and J are TRBV19 and TRBJ1-2; D not resolved. The CDR3 sequence is 15 residues long. Trimming left V 1 base short and J 0 bases short, with 9 bases between. Per germline, CDR1 LNHDA and CDR2 SQIVND (reference sequence). The CDR3 DNA is TGTGCCAGTAGTATAGCCCTGCGGGCTAACTATGGCTACACCTTC. Translating gives CASSIALRANYGYTF.

This chain connects TRBV19 to TRBJ2-5, with TRBD2 matching over 7 bases. Per germline, CDR1 LNHDA and CDR2 SQIVND (reference sequence). The J segment lost 5 bases and the V segment lost 3 bases, leaving 12 bases of the junction unmatched. This CDR3 contains 16 residues. The CDR3 here is CASSMNPGAGGETQYF. DNA of the CDR3: TGTGCCAGTAGTATGAATCCAGGCGCCGGGGGGGAGACCCAGTACTTC.

The chain links TRBV28 to TRBJ2-5; 9 bases map to TRBD2. Germline CDR1 is MDHEN and CDR2 is SYDVKM. The J segment lost 5 bases and the V segment lost 4 bases, leaving 5 bases of the junction unmatched. This CDR3 is built from 14 residues. The CDR3 is CASSSAGGRETQYF. In DNA form, the CDR3 reads TGTGCCAGCAGTTCAGCGGGAGGCCGGGAGACCCAGTACTTC.

The CDR3 spells CASSRSPSGLTDTQYF. The CDR3 DNA is TGTGCCAGCAGCAGGAGTCCTAGCGGGTTAACAGATACGCAGTATTTT. This chain links TRBV9 with TRBJ2-3, with TRBD2 identical over 8 bases. Germline CDR1 SGDLS, CDR2 YYNGEE. J gave up 3 bases and V 4 bases, and 10 bases lay outside the gene matches. This CDR3 is built from 16 residues. Combining the CDR3 with reference TRBV9 and TRBJ2-3 gives the whole variable domain DSGVTQTPKHLITATGQRVTLRCSPRSGDLSVYWYQQSLDQGLQFLIQYYNGEERAKGNILERFSAQQFPDLHSELNLSSLELGDSALYFCASSRSPSGLTDTQYFGPGTRLTVL.

The V and J genes are TRBV11-3 and TRBJ1-2, with 7 bases identical to TRBD1. The CDR3 spans 16 residues. The V gene end was trimmed by 0 bases and the J gene end by 4 bases; junction bases not matched to a gene: 8. CDR1 SGHNT and CDR2 YENEEA come from the germline V gene. CDR3 nucleotides: TGTGCCAGCAGCTTAGATGGAGAGACAGGGCTCTATGGCTACACCTTC. Its translation: CASSLDGETGLYGYTF.

This clone has just a few counts. This chain joins TRBV19 and TRBJ1-6; 8 bases align to TRBD1. Germline V gene sequence: CDR1 LNHDA, CDR2 SQIVND (reference sequence). Trimming took 8 bases from V and 5 from J; bases not matched to a gene: 8. The CDR3 has 15 residues. Here the CDR3 DNA reads TGTGCCAGTGGCCCGACAGGGGAAGATAATTCACCCCTCCACTTT. This sequence encodes CASGPTGEDNSPLHF.

This chain connects TRBV7-9 to TRBJ2-1; TRBD2 matches 10 bases. This CDR3 region has 15 residues. Trimming at V came to 4 bases and at J to 7 bases, leaving 7 bases not matched to a gene. Germline V gene lookup returns CDR1 SEHNR and CDR2 FQNEAQ (reference sequence). The CDR3 coding sequence is TGTGCCAGCAGCTGGCTAGCGGGGGCCGGGAATGAGCAGTTCTTC. It yields the protein CASSWLAGAGNEQFF. The full variable domain, its missing parts supplied by reference TRBV7-9 and TRBJ2-1, is DTGVSQNPRHKITKRGQNVTFRCDPISEHNRLYWYRQTLGQGPEFLTYFQNEAQLEKSRLLSDRFSAERPKGSFSTLEIQRTEQGDSAMYLCASSWLAGAGNEQFFGPGTRLTVL.

This chain joins TRBV5-1 and TRBJ1-6; 7 nucleotides agree with TRBD1. CDR1 is SGHRS, CDR2 YFSETQ, per germline. Unmatched junction bases numbered 11, after V lost 3 bases and J lost 8 bases. The CDR3 covers 16 residues. DNA of the CDR3: TGCGCCAGCAGCTGGGGGACCGGGACAGAGTATTCACCCCTCCACTTT. This codes for CASSWGTGTEYSPLHF.

V usage is TRBV4-1 and J usage is TRBJ1-1; D might be TRBD1 (5 bases). The CDR3 runs 14 residues. Trimming removed 4 bases from V and 6 bases from J, with 15 bases in between. CDR1 is MGHRA and CDR2 is YSYEKL in the germline V gene. The CDR3 loop reads CASSLGEGPAEAFF. The DNA of the CDR3 is TGCGCCAGCAGCCTGGGGGAGGGGCCCGCTGAAGCTTTCTTT.

This rearrangement joins TRBV7-9 to TRBJ1-4; D uncertain. CDR1 SEHNR and CDR2 FQNEAQ come from the germline V gene (reference sequence). The CDR3 runs 15 residues. The V gene lost 5 bases and the J gene lost 8 bases, with 18 bases spanning the gap. The CDR3 is CASSPVALSREKLFF. DNA of the CDR3: TGTGCCAGCAGCCCGGTGGCACTATCAAGGGAAAAACTGTTTTTT.

The CDR3 here is CASSLVPDSATNEKLFF. The CDR3 region has the DNA TGTGCCAGCAGCTTAGTCCCCGACAGCGCAACTAATGAAAAACTGTTTTTT. V usage is TRBV11-3 and J usage is TRBJ1-4; D perhaps matches TRBD1 (5 bases). V was clipped by 1 base and J by 0 bases, with 12 bases between them. In germline, CDR1 is SGHNT, CDR2 YENEEA. CDR3 size: 17 residues.

V is TRBV28 and J is TRBJ1-5; 8 nucleotides match TRBD1. V lost 6 bases to trimming and J lost 5 bases; unmatched junction nucleotides: 12. The germline V gene has CDR1 MDHEN and CDR2 SYDVKM. CDR3 length: 16 residues. DNA for the CDR3: TGTGCCAGCAGCGCAATCGACAGGGGCTTAGATCAGCCCCAGCATTTT. Amino acids: CASSAIDRGLDQPQHF.

This sequence joins TRBV5-1 and TRBJ1-1; D not certain. The ends were cut back, 4 bases at V and 7 bases at J, with 11 bases in the middle. The CDR3 loop spans 12 amino acids. In germline, CDR1 is SGHRS, CDR2 YFSETQ. The CDR3 spells CASSLPPGEAFF. The CDR3 DNA is TGCGCCAGCAGCCTCCCACCAGGTGAAGCTTTCTTT.

The chain joins TRBV5-1 to TRBJ1-4, with TRBD1 as a possible D gene (5 bases). Trimming removed 0 bases from V and 0 bases from J, with 9 bases in between. The CDR3 loop spans 16 amino acids. The germline CDR1 and CDR2 sequences are SGHRS and YFSETQ. The CDR3 nucleotides are TGCGCCAGCAGCTTGGCCGGGGGAACAACTAATGAAAAACTGTTTTTT. Residues: CASSLAGGTTNEKLFF.

The rearrangement joins TRBV9 to TRBJ2-7, with TRBD1 identical over 7 bases. This CDR3 has 16 residues. The V gene's germline CDR1 is SGDLS and CDR2 YYNGEE. V lost 4 bases, J lost 7 bases, and 17 bases stayed unmatched. In DNA, the CDR3 is TGTGCCAGCAGCCCAAAACAGGGGCCAATGCCTACGGAGCAGTACTTC. It codes for CASSPKQGPMPTEQYF.